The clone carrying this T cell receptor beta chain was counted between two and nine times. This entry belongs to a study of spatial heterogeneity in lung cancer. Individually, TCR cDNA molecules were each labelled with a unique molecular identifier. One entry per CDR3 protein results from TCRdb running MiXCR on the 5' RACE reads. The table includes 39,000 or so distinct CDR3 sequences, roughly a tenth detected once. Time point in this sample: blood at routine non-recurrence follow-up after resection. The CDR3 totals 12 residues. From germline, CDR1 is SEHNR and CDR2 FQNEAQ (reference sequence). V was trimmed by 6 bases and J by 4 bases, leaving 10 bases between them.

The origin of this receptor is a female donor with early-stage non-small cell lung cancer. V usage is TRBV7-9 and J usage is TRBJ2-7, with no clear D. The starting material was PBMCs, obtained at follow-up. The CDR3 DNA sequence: TGTGCCAGCAGTCCACTCGGGTACGAGCAGTACTTC. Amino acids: CASSPLGYEQYF.